The 5 T cell receptor beta chains presented below share a single source sample, sequenced in a study of long-term antiretroviral therapy in people with HIV. Running of the v3.0 immunoSEQ assay took place at survey level. TCRdb keeps only in-frame clones here, not all; method: immunoSEQ multiplex PCR. This repertoire shows roughly 20,000 clones, 81% found once; its top ten account for about 7.2%. Source: unsorted PBMCs, taken 1.5 years after starting antiretroviral therapy. The receptors here all came from a young man with HIV.

A single count supports this clone. The rearrangement links TRBV21-1 to TRBJ2-1; TRBD2, the table's D call, was not compared with the DNA. TRBV21-1 constitutes a pseudogene. This CDR3 has 16 residues. The CDR3: CASSNVVPGGYNEQFF. The CDR3 nucleotides are TGTGCCAGCAGCAACGTTGTCCCCGGGGGCTACAATGAGCAGTTCTTC.

Only one count was recorded for this clone. The chain joins TRBV30 to TRBJ2-5; unclear D gene. Trimming cost V 3 bases and J 0 bases, with 11 bases left between them. The CDR3 length is 14 residues. Germline CDR1 and CDR2: GTSNPN and SVGIG (reference sequence). The CDR3 here is CAWSLGPYQETQYF. CDR3 bases: TGTGCCTGGAGCCTAGGACCGTACCAAGAGACCCAGTACTTC.

This clone has just a few counts. V is TRBV4-2 and J is TRBJ2-1; D is undetermined. Trimming stripped 0 bases from V and 0 bases from J, with 9 bases between. This CDR3 spans 16 amino acids. Germline V gene lookup returns CDR1 LGHNA and CDR2 YNFKEQ. This CDR3 is CASSQEDNNSYNEQFF. CDR3 coding DNA: TGTGCCAGCAGCCAAGAAGATAACAACTCCTACAATGAGCAGTTCTTC.

V is TRBV5-6 and J is TRBJ2-1; TRBD2 is a possible D gene (6 bases). The CDR3 length is 15 residues. Deletions cut 5 bases from V and 4 bases from J, with 16 bases between. The germline CDR1 and CDR2 sequences are SGHDT and YYEEEE. CDR3 in DNA: TGTGCCAGCAGACTCCGGGACGGACTATACAATGAGCAGTTCTTC. Translated, it gives CASRLRDGLYNEQFF.

The rearrangement joins TRBV13 to TRBJ1-4; D is unclear. From germline, CDR1 is PRHDT and CDR2 FYEKMQ (reference sequence). With 5 bases removed from V and 0 bases from J, the gap between germline ends came to 10 bases. The length of the CDR3 is 15 residues. CDR3: CASSPLGATNEKLFF. The CDR3, as DNA: TGTGCCAGCAGCCCCCTCGGAGCAACTAATGAAAAACTGTTTTTT.